This TCR beta chain emerged from a study of blood T cell repertoires in COVID-19. Study at large: The analysed material was cDNA or gDNA that came from T cells, B-cell-depleted T cells, or PBMCs.

This CDR3 contains 12 residues. V gave up 4 bases and J gave up 1 base, with 4 bases separating them. The V gene's germline CDR1 is LNHDA and CDR2 SQIVND (reference sequence). Across about two dozen US areas, participants ranged in age from about 18 to 89 years. Each participant's cohort was designated according to participant-reported clinical history. Original processing methods: Using reference gene primer amplification, nucleated cell counts were estimated. Only in-frame clones appear in the TCRdb table, and some are missing; sequencing was by immunoSEQ multiplex PCR. The V and J calls and clone size were taken over from that table, and D and trimming were inferred from the DNA. This sample has about 320,000 clones, with 85% to 95% found just once.

This clonotype originated in a woman in her 30s who had been exposed to COVID-19. V gene TRBV19 combines with J gene TRBJ1-2; no clear D gene. The material sequenced was PBMCs or T cells enriched from blood (not recorded which). The CDR3 nucleotides are TGTGCCAGTAGTACAATTAACTATGGCTACACCTTC. Encoded protein: CASSTINYGYTF. Together with reference TRBV19 and TRBJ1-2, the CDR3 gives the full variable domain: DGGITQSPKYLFRKEGQNVTLSCEQNLNHDAMYWYRQDPGQGLRLIYYSQIVNDFQKGDIAEGYSVSREKKESFPLTVTSAQKNPTAFYLCASSTINYGYTFGSGTRLTVV.